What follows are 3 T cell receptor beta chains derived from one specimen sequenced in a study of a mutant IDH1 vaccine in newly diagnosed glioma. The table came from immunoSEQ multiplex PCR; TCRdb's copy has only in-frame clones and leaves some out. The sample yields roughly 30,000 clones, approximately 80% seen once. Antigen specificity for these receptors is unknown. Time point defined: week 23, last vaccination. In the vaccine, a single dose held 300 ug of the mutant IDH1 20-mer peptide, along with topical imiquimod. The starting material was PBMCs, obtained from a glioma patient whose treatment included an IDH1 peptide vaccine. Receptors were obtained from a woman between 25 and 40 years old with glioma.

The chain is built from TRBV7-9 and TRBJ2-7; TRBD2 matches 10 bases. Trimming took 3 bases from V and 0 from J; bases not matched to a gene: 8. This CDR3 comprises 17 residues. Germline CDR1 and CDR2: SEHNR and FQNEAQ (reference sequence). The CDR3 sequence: CASSFGSGGQSSYEQYF. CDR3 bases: TGTGCCAGCAGCTTTGGTAGCGGGGGGCAGAGCTCCTACGAGCAGTACTTC.

The CDR3, as DNA: TGTGCCAGCAGCCAAATTAGGGGACGGACAAATAACAATGAGCAGTTCTTC. This translates into CASSQIRGRTNNNEQFF. The rearrangement links TRBV14 to TRBJ2-1, with D perhaps matching TRBD1 or TRBD2 (5 bases each). From germline, CDR1 is SGHDN and CDR2 FVKESK. With 2 bases removed from V and 5 bases from J, the gap between germline ends came to 19 bases. The CDR3 totals 17 residues.

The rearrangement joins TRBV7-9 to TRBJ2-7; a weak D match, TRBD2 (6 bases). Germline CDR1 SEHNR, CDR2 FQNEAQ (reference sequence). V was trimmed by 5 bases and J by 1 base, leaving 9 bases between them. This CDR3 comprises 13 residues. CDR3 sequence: CASSPGTSYEQYF. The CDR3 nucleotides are TGTGCCAGCAGCCCCGGGACTTCCTACGAGCAGTACTTC.